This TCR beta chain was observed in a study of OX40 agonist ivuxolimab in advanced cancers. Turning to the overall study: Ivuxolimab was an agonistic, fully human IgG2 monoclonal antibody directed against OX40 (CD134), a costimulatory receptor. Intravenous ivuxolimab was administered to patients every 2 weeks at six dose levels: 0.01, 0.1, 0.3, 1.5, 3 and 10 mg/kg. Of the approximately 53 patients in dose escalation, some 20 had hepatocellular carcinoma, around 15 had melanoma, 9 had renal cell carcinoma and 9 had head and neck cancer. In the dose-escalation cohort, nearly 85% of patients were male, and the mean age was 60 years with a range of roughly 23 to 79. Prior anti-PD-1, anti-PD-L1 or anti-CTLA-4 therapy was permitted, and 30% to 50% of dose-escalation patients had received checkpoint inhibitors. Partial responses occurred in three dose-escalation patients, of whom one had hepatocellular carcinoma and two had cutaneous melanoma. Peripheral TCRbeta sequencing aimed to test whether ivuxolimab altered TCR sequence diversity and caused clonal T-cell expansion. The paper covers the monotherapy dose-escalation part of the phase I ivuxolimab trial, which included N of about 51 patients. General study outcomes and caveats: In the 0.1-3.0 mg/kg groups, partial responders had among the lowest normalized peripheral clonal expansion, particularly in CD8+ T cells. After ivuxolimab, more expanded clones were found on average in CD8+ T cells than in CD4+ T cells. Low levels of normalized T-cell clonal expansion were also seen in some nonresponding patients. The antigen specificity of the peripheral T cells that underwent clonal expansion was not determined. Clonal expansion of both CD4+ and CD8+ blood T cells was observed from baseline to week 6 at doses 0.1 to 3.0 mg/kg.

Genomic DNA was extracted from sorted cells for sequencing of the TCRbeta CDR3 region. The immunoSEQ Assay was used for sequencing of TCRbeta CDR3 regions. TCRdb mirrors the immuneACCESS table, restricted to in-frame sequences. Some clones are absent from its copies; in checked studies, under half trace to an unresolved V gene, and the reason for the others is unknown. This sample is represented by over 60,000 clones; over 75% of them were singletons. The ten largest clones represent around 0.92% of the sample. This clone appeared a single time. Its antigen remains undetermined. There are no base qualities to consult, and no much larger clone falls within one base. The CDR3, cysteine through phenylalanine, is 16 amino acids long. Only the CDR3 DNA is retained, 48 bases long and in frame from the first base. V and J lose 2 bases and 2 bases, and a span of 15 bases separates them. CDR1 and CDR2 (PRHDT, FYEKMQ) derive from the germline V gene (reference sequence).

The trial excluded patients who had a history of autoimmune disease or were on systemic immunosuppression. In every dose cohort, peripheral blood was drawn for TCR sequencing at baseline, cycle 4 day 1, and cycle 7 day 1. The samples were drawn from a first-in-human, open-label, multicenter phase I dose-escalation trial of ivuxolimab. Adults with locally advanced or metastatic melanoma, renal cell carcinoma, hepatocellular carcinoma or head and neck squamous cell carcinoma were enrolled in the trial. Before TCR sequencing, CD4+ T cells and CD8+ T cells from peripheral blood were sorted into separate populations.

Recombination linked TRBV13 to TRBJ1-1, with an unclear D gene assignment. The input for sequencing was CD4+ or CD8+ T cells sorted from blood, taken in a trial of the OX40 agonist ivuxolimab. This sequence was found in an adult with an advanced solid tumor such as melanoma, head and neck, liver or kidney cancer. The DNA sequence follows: TGTGCCAGCAGCTTAAAGGGTAAGACGCGTAACACTGAAGCTTTCTTT. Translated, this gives CASSLKGKTRNTEAFF. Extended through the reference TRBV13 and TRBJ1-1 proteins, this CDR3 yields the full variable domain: AAGVIQSPRHLIKEKRETATLKCYPIPRHDTVYWYQQGPGQDPQFLISFYEKMQSDKGSIPDRFSAQQFSDYHSELNMSSLELGDSALYFCASSLKGKTRNTEAFFGQGTRLTVV.